Shown below are 15 T cell receptor beta chains from a single sample sequenced in a study of control samples from healthy donors and cancer patients. Libraries were prepared by immunoSEQ multiplex PCR; TCRdb keeps only in-frame clonotypes and omits some of them. The repertoire holds about 96,000 clones, with 85% to 95% as singletons. Sequenced sample: blood. All receptors come from a man aged 18 to 29 in good health.

The chain joins TRBV27 to TRBJ1-6, with TRBD1 identical over 7 bases. Germline V gene sequence: CDR1 MNHEY, CDR2 SMNVEV (reference sequence). Germline trimming cut 2 bases from V and 1 base from J; bases unmatched to any gene: 2. The CDR3 consists of 16 residues. The CDR3 protein is CASSLQGGSYNSPLHF. Here the CDR3 DNA reads TGTGCCAGCAGTTTACAGGGGGGTTCCTATAATTCACCCCTCCACTTT.

V is TRBV6-2 or TRBV6-3 and J is TRBJ2-1; 9 bases map to TRBD2. The CDR3 has 21 amino acids. Germline V lookup: CDR1 MNHEY, CDR2 SVGEGT. V trimming: 6 bases; J trimming: 1 base; junction bases outside the gene matches: 22. The DNA for the CDR3 is TGTGCCAGCAGCCCCAGTTTCCTAGCGGGATGGCTGGGTAGGTCCTACAATGAGCAGTTCTTC. Its translation: CASSPSFLAGWLGRSYNEQFF.

The V call is TRBV18, the J call TRBJ1-2, with 7 bases aligning to TRBD1. There are 15 residues in the CDR3. Germline V gene sequence: CDR1 KGHSH, CDR2 LQKENI. Trimming took 3 bases from V and 2 from J; bases not matched to a gene: 6. The CDR3 DNA follows: TGTGCCAGCTCACCTGTGACAGGGAGAAACTATGGCTACACCTTC. Translation gives CASSPVTGRNYGYTF.

The chain recombines TRBV7-9 with TRBJ2-3, with D tentatively TRBD2 (5 bases). V lost 5 bases to trimming and J lost 1 base, with 16 bases between them. The germline CDR1 and CDR2 sequences are SEHNR and FQNEAQ (reference sequence). CDR3 length: 16 amino acids. CDR3 nucleotides: TGTGCCAGCAGCCCCTCGAGGGCCTGGGGCACAGATACGCAGTATTTT. It is translated as CASSPSRAWGTDTQYF.

The chain combines TRBV30 with TRBJ1-2, with D unresolved. V was clipped by 2 bases and J by 3 bases, with 16 bases between them. Germline CDR1 and CDR2: GTSNPN and SVGIG (reference sequence). This CDR3 spans 15 amino acids. The chain's CDR3 is CAWSTSGWADYGYTF. In DNA, the CDR3 is TGTGCCTGGAGTACATCTGGCTGGGCTGACTATGGCTACACCTTC.

The J gene is TRBJ2-2, the V gene TRBV12-3 or TRBV12-4; D unresolved. Trimming removed 2 bases from V and 10 bases from J, with 11 bases in between. The CDR3 covers 13 residues. CDR3 protein: CASSLTQAAELFF. CDR3 coding DNA: TGTGCCAGCAGTTTAACGCAGGCCGCGGAGCTGTTTTTT.

The chain uses TRBV13 and TRBJ2-1, with D possibly being TRBD2 (6 bases). Germline loops: CDR1 PRHDT, CDR2 FYEKMQ (reference sequence). This CDR3 region has 18 residues. V lost 5 bases to trimming and J lost 1 base, with 21 bases between them. This chain's CDR3 is CASSHTGELRGSYNEQFF. Here the CDR3 DNA reads TGTGCCAGCAGCCACACGGGAGAGCTTCGGGGGTCCTACAATGAGCAGTTCTTC.

This chain joins TRBV6-6 and TRBJ1-2; a weak D match, TRBD1 (5 bases). The length of the CDR3 is 13 residues. CDR1 MNHNY and CDR2 SVGAGI come from the germline V gene (reference sequence). Trimming left V 5 bases short and J 8 bases short, with 15 bases between. CDR3 DNA sequence: TGTGCCAGCAGTCCGGCTTCAGGGAGAGGCTACACCTTC. As protein: CASSPASGRGYTF.

This rearrangement joins TRBV18 to TRBJ2-5, with 7 bases matching TRBD1. J was trimmed by 2 bases and V by 0 bases; bases with no gene match: 3. CDR3 length: 15 residues. Germline CDR1 KGHSH, CDR2 LQKENI. CDR3 protein: CASSPPGTVQETQYF. The CDR3 bases are TGTGCCAGCTCACCACCTGGGACAGTACAAGAGACCCAGTACTTC.

This chain joins TRBV9 and TRBJ1-3; D not certain. In germline, CDR1 is SGDLS, CDR2 YYNGEE. The length of the CDR3 is 13 residues. The V end lost 4 bases, the J end lost 8 bases, and 13 bases lay between the germline ends. CDR3 bases: TGTGCCAGCAGCCAAACTGACTGGGACACCATATATTTT. Protein sequence: CASSQTDWDTIYF.

V and J are TRBV3-1 (or the pseudogene TRBV3-2) and TRBJ1-6; D is unclear. Germline V gives CDR1 LGHDT, CDR2 YNNKEL (reference sequence). The CDR3 length is 14 residues. Trimming took 0 bases from V and 3 from J, leaving 3 bases between them. The CDR3 DNA sequence: TGTGCCAGCAGCCAAGAGAACTATAATTCACCCCTCCACTTT. Amino acid sequence: CASSQENYNSPLHF.

The CDR3 DNA reads TGTGCCAGCAGTTTCGGACAGGGGGCGATGAACACTGAAGCTTTCTTT. This gives the protein CASSFGQGAMNTEAFF. The chain couples TRBV6-5 to TRBJ1-1, with 11 bases aligning to TRBD1. The CDR3 consists of 16 residues. V lost 4 bases, J lost 0 bases, and 4 bases stayed unmatched. Looked up from germline, CDR1 is MNHEY and CDR2 is SVGAGI.

V is TRBV7-2 and J is TRBJ1-2; D not resolved. Trimming removed 0 bases from V and 2 bases from J, with 7 bases in between. Looked up from germline, CDR1 is SGHTA and CDR2 is FQGNSA. This CDR3 is built from 14 residues. The CDR3 sequence: CASSLAVGNYGYTF. DNA for the CDR3: TGTGCCAGCAGCTTAGCAGTGGGGAACTATGGCTACACCTTC.

The CDR3 DNA reads TGTGCCAGCAGTTCGGCGGCCTATGGCTACACCTTC. Its protein product is CASSSAAYGYTF. The J gene is TRBJ1-2, the V gene TRBV28; D is ambiguous. CDR1 MDHEN and CDR2 SYDVKM come from the germline V gene. V lost 4 bases to trimming and J lost 4 bases, with 7 bases between them. This CDR3 has 12 amino acids.

V is TRBV30 and J is TRBJ1-3; D uncertain. Germline V gene sequence: CDR1 GTSNPN, CDR2 SVGIG (reference sequence). CDR3 length: 15 amino acids. V was trimmed by 1 base and J by 0 bases, leaving 10 bases between them. CDR3 loop: CAWSGGLRSGNTIYF. The CDR3 DNA follows: TGTGCCTGGAGTGGCGGGCTTCGCTCTGGAAACACCATATATTTT.